The clone carrying this T cell receptor (beta chain) was picked up many times. Its antigen is still unknown. The read terminates 3 residues ahead of where the CDR3 ends, so the germline J gene completes it. This entry comes from a study of T cell clonality in common variable immunodeficiency. V shed 3 bases and J 10 bases; nucleotides not matched to a gene: 6. The CDR3 loop spans 13 amino acids. CDR1 is GTSNPN, CDR2 SVGIG, per germline (reference sequence). CVID and control samples used equivalent genomic DNA input. Profiled with immunoSEQ multiplex PCR; TCRdb holds only in-frame clones, not every one. The record shows about 64,000 clones for this sample, with no singletons present. Study-level points and caveats: Compared with healthy controls, CVID subjects showed increased TCRbeta clonality, mostly in about a third.

Each donor provided roughly 5 to 8 ml of heparinized whole blood. The sequence was collected from a person aged 18 to 75 in good health. J is TRBJ1-6 and V is TRBV30, with 7 bases lining up with TRBD1. Sequencing used peripheral blood mononuclear cells. The sequenced part of the CDR3 DNA is TGTGCCTGGAGGTTCGTAGGGGGCTCACCC. Its translation: CAWRFVGGSP. In full, the CDR3 reads CAWRFVGGSPLHF.